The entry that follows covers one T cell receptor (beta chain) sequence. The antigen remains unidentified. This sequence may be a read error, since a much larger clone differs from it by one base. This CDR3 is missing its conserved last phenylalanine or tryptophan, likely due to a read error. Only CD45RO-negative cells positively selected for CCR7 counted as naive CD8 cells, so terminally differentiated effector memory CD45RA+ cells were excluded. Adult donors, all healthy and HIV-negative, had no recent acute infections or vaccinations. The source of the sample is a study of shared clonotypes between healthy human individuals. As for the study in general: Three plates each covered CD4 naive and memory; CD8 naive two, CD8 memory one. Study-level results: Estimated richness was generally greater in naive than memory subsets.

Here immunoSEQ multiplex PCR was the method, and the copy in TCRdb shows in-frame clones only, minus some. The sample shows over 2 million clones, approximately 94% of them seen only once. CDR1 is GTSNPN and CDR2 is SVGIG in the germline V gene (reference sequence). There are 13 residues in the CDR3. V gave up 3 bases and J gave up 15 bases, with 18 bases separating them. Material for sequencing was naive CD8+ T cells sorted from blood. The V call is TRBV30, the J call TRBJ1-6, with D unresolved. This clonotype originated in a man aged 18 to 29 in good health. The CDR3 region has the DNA TGTGCCTGGAGCCCAGGTGAGCGCCAGGTCCTCCACCTT. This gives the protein CAWSPGERQVLHL.